What follows are 15 T cell receptor beta chains derived from one specimen sequenced in a study of molecular identifiers for immune sequencing clone quantification. Each CDR3 protein gets one entry after TCRdb re-called the PCR reads with MiXCR. Of over 600,000 distinct CDR3 sequences in the sample, about 20% were seen once. The specimen sequenced was naive CD8+ T cells from blood, with Jurkat cell RNA spiked in. The subset is: FACS-sorted CD8+CD4-CCR7+CD45RA+ naive T cells. The receptors derive from a human donor in good health. Some libraries in this study had Jurkat cell RNA spiked in.

This clonotype has a handful of counts. This chain links TRBV19 with TRBJ1-1; D not certain. This CDR3 spans 13 amino acids. V lost 0 bases, J lost 1 base, and 3 bases lay in between. From germline, CDR1 is LNHDA and CDR2 SQIVND (reference sequence). The CDR3 loop is CASSIDQNTEAFF. The CDR3 region has the DNA TGTGCCAGTAGTATAGACCAGAACACTGAAGCTTTCTTT.

This sequence joins TRBV29-1 and TRBJ1-5, with D unresolved. V was cut by 7 bases and J by 0 bases, with 13 bases left in between. Looked up from germline, CDR1 is SQVTM and CDR2 is ANQGSEA. The CDR3 is 14 residues long. CDR3 coding DNA: TGCAGCGCCGGGTGGGCGGGTAGCAATCAGCCCCAGCATTTT. This codes for CSAGWAGSNQPQHF.

In its sample, this clonotype was seen many times. The chain couples TRBV4-1 to TRBJ1-3; TRBD1 matches 9 bases. J was trimmed by 0 bases and V by 0 bases; bases with no gene match: 18. The CDR3 extends over 22 amino acids. From germline, CDR1 is MGHRA and CDR2 YSYEKL. CDR3 nucleotides: TGCGCCAGCAGCCAAGATCGTCTCCCCGGGACAGGGTTCGGAAACTCTGGAAACACCATATATTTT. This translates into CASSQDRLPGTGFGNSGNTIYF.

In regard to this clonotype: Germline is not matched at one junction end, which may reflect a read error. This chain links TRBV19 with TRBJ2-6; perhaps D is TRBD1 or TRBD2 (5 bases each). From germline, CDR1 is LNHDA and CDR2 SQIVND (reference sequence). This CDR3 is built from 13 residues. CDR3 loop: CATLGAGANVQTF. The CDR3 bases are TGTGCCACCCTGGGAGCTGGGGCCAACGTCCAGACTTTC.

In this sample, this clonotype turned up many times. The gene calls are TRBV2 and TRBJ1-2; weak D call: TRBD1 (5 bases). V lost 3 bases, J lost 4 bases, and 6 bases lay in between. CDR1 is SNHLY, CDR2 FYNNEI, per germline. This CDR3 region has 12 residues. CDR3 residues: CASSDTGYGYTF. The DNA of the CDR3 is TGTGCCAGCAGTGACACAGGCTATGGCTACACCTTC. The complete variable domain, with remaining parts taken from reference TRBV2 and TRBJ1-2, reads EPEVTQTPSHQVTQMGQEVILRCVPISNHLYFYWYRQILGQKVEFLVSFYNNEISEKSEIFDDQFSVERPDGSNFTLKIRSTKLEDSAMYFCASSDTGYGYTFGSGTRLTVV.

This chain uses TRBV20-1 with TRBJ2-1, with 14 bases matching TRBD2. CDR1 is DFQATT and CDR2 is SNEGSKA in the germline V gene (reference sequence). J was trimmed by 3 bases and V by 2 bases; bases with no gene match: 18. The CDR3 runs to 21 residues. This CDR3 is CSARTLGPGLAGDWHYNEQFF. CDR3 sequence (DNA): TGCAGTGCTAGAACCCTTGGACCGGGACTAGCGGGAGATTGGCACTACAATGAGCAGTTCTTC.

There are a few counts of this clonotype. This CDR3 reads CSANEQFF. CDR3 sequence (DNA): TGCAGTGCTAATGAGCAGTTCTTC. The chain links TRBV20-1 to TRBJ2-1; D ambiguous. The germline gives CDR1 DFQATT, CDR2 SNEGSKA (reference sequence). The CDR3 runs 8 residues. Trimming left V 4 bases short and J 8 bases short, with 0 bases between.

The chain has TRBV27 and TRBJ2-7; TRBD2 matches at 14 bases. In germline, CDR1 is MNHEY, CDR2 SMNVEV (reference sequence). The ends lost 2 bases at V and 5 bases at J; junction bases unmatched: 5. The CDR3 has 16 residues. The CDR3 DNA is TGTGCCAGCAGTTTACTCGGGACTAGCGGGAGTAACGAGCAGTACTTC. Its protein product is CASSLLGTSGSNEQYF.

This clonotype was recorded many times. V gene TRBV4-3 combines with J gene TRBJ2-3; 10 bases align to TRBD2. V lost 0 bases and J lost 4; bases outside the gene matches: 4. The V gene's germline CDR1 is LGHNA and CDR2 YSLEER. CDR3 length: 16 amino acids. The CDR3 nucleotides are TGCGCCAGCAGCCAAGACGCTAGCGGGAGCCCAGATACGCAGTATTTT. Amino acids: CASSQDASGSPDTQYF.

The chain recombines TRBV5-4 with TRBJ1-2; 7 bases agree with TRBD1. Unmatched junction bases numbered 17, after V lost 10 bases and J lost 8 bases. This CDR3 region has 14 residues. Germline V CDR1 and CDR2: SGHNT, YYREEE (reference sequence). The CDR3 loop reads CAGTSSTGPWGYTF. The CDR3 DNA follows: TGTGCCGGCACAAGTTCGACAGGGCCGTGGGGCTACACCTTC. Complete variable domain (other parts from reference TRBV5-4 and TRBJ1-2): ETGVTQSPTHLIKTRGQQVTLRCSSQSGHNTVSWYQQALGQGPQFIFQYYREEENGRGNFPPRFSGLQFPNYSSELNVNALELDDSALYLCAGTSSTGPWGYTFGSGTRLTVV.

The J gene is TRBJ1-1, the V gene TRBV30; D gene ambiguous. CDR1 is GTSNPN, CDR2 SVGIG, per germline (reference sequence). The V gene lost 0 bases and the J gene lost 0 bases, with 5 bases spanning the gap. The CDR3 length is 13 residues. CDR3 region: CAWSVVLNTEAFF. In nucleotides, the CDR3 is TGTGCCTGGAGTGTAGTGCTGAACACTGAAGCTTTCTTT. Full variable domain (outside the CDR3, taken from reference TRBV30 and TRBJ1-1): SQTIHQWPATLVQPVGSPLSLECTVEGTSNPNLYWYRQAAGRGLQLLFYSVGIGQISSEVPQNLSASRPQDRQFILSSKKLLLSDSGFYLCAWSVVLNTEAFFGQGTRLTVV.

This clonotype was picked up many times. The V gene is TRBV11-2, the J gene TRBJ2-4; unclear D gene. There are 14 residues in the CDR3. CDR1 is SGHAT and CDR2 is FQNNGV in the germline V gene. V was cut by 0 bases and J by 7 bases, with 10 bases left in between. The CDR3 DNA is TGTGCCAGCAGCTTAGAGGGTAACGGTAACATTCAGTACTTC. It yields the protein CASSLEGNGNIQYF.

The table lists this clonotype with a few counts. The rearrangement uses TRBV7-8 and TRBJ2-7, with TRBD2 matching over 14 bases. In germline, CDR1 is SGHVS, CDR2 FQNEAQ. The CDR3 has 19 amino acids. V gave up 11 bases and J gave up 4 bases; unmatched junction bases: 22. The CDR3 nucleotides are TGTGCCCGATTCAAGAAAGTGACTAGCGGGAGGGCTTGGGTGTACGAGCAGTACTTC. This translates into CARFKKVTSGRAWVYEQYF.

Comment on this clonotype: Given a much more abundant clone one base away, this may be a read error. The chain combines TRBV27 with TRBJ2-7; D is uncertain. The CDR3 extends over 12 amino acids. Germline values: CDR1 MNHEY, CDR2 SMNVEV (reference sequence). CDR3 nucleotide sequence: TGTGCCAGCAGTACACGCATCGGCGAGCTGTACTTC. It is translated as CASSTRIGELYF.

The genes are TRBV7-9 and TRBJ2-5; perhaps D is TRBD1 or TRBD2 (6 bases each). The CDR3 spans 14 residues. Germline CDR1 SEHNR, CDR2 FQNEAQ (reference sequence). Trimming shortened V by 4 bases and J by 5 bases, and 14 bases separated the two germline ends. The CDR3 DNA follows: TGTGCCAGCAGCTCAGTGGGGGGCGTGGAGACCCAGTACTTC. Protein: CASSSVGGVETQYF.